This TCR beta chain derives from a study of T cells in Graves' hyperthyroidism and ophthalmopathy. This clonotype was seen many times. The investigators amplified TCR beta CDR3 regions from RNA transcripts. The TCR CDR3 was amplified in a first-round RT-PCR using the HTBI primer set. Using its own MiXCR run on the multiplex PCR reads, TCRdb lists one record per CDR3 protein. Of about 200,000 distinct CDR3 sequences listed, approximately 17% are singletons. Over 18 months, lack of ophthalmopathy progression marked Graves' hyperthyroidism as stable. The CDR3 consists of 14 residues. CDR1 is SGHNT and CDR2 is YENEEA in the germline V gene. Trimming removed 3 bases at V and 5 bases at J, with 13 bases between.

The source material was blood. This TCR was sampled from a man aged 45-65 years with Graves' hyperthyroidism. The gene calls are TRBV11-3 and TRBJ2-5; no clear D gene. CDR3 DNA: TGTGCCAGCAGCTTGGGTAACCTGGTCGAGACCCAGTACTTC. It encodes CASSLGNLVETQYF.